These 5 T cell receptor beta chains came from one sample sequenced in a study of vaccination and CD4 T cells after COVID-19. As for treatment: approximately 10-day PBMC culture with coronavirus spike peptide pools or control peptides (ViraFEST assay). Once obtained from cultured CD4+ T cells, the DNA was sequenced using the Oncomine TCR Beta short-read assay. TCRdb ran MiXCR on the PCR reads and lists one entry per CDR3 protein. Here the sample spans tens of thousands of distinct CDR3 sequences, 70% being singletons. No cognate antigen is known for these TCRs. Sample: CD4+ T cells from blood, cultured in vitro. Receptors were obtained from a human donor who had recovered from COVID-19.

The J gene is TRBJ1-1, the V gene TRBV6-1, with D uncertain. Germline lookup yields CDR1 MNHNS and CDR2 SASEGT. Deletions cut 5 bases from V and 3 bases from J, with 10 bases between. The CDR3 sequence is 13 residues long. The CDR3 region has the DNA TGTGCCAGCAGTCCCCCTGGGGACACTGAAGCTTTCTTT. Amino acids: CASSPPGDTEAFF.

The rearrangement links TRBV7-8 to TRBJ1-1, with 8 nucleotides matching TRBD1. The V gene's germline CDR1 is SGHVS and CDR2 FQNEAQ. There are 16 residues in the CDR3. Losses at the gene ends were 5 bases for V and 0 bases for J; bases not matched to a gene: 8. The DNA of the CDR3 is TGTGCCAGCAGCCCTCAACCAGGGGGCGTGAACACTGAAGCTTTCTTT. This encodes CASSPQPGGVNTEAFF.

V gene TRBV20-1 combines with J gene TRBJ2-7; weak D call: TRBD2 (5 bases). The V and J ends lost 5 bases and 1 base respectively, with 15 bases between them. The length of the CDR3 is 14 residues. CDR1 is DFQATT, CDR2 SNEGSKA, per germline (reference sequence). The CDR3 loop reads CSAYRTARSYEQYF. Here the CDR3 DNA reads TGCAGTGCTTATCGGACTGCGAGATCCTACGAGCAGTACTTC.

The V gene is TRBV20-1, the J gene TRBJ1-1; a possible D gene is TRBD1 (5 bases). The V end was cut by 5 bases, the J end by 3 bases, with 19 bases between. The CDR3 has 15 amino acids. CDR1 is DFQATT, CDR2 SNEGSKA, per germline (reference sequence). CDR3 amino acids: CSAAPSMGGYTEAFF. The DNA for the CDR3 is TGCAGTGCTGCGCCCTCCATGGGGGGATACACTGAAGCTTTCTTT.

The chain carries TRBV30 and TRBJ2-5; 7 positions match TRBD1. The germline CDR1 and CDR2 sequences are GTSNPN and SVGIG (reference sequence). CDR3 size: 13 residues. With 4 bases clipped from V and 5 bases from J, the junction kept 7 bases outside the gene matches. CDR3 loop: CAWTRGHKETQYF. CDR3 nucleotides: TGTGCCTGGACGAGGGGGCACAAGGAGACCCAGTACTTC.